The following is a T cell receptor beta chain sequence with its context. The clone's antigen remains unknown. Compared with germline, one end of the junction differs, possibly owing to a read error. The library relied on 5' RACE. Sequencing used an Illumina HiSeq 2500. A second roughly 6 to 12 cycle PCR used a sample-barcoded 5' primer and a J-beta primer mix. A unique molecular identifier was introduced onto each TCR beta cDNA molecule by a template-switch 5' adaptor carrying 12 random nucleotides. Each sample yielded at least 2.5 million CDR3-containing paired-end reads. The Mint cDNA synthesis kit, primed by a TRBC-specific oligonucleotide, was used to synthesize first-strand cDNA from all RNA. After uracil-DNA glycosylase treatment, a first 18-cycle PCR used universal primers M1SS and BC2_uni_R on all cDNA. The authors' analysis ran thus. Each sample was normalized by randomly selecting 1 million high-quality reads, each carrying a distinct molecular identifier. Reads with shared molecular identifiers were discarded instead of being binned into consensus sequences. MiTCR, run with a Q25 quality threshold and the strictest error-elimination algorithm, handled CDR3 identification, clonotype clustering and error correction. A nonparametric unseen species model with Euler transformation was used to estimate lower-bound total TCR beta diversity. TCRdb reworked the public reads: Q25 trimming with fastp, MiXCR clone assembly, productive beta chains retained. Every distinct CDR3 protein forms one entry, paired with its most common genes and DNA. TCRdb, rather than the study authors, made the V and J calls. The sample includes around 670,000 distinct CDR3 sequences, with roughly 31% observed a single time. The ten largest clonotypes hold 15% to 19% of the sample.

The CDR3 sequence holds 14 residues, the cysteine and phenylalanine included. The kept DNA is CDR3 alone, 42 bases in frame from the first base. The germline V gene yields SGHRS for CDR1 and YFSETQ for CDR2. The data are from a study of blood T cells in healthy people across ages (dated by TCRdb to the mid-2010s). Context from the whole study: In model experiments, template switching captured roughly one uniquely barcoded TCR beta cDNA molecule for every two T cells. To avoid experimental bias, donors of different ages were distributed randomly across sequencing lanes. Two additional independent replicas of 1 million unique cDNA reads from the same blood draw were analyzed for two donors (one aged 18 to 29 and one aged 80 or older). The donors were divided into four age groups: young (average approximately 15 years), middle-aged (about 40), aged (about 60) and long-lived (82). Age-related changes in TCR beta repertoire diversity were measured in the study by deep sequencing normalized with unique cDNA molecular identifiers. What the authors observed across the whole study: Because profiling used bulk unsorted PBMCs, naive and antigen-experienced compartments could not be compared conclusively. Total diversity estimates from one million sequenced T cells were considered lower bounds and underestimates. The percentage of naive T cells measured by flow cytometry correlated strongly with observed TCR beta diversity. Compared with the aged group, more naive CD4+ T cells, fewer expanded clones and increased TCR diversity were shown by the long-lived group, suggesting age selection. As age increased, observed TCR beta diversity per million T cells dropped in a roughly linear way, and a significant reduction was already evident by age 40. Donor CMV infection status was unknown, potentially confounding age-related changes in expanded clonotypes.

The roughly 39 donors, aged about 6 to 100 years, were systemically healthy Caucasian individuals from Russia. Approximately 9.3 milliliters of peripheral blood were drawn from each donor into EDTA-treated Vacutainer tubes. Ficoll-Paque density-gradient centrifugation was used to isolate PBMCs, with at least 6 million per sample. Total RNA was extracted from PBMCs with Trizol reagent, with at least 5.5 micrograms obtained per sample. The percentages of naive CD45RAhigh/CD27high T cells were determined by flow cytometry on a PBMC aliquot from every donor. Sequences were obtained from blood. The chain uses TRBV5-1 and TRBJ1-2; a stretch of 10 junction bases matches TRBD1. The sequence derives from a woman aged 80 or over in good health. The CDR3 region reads CANSIRQGARGYTF. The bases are TGCGCCAACAGCATAAGACAGGGGGCGCGAGGCTACACCTTC.